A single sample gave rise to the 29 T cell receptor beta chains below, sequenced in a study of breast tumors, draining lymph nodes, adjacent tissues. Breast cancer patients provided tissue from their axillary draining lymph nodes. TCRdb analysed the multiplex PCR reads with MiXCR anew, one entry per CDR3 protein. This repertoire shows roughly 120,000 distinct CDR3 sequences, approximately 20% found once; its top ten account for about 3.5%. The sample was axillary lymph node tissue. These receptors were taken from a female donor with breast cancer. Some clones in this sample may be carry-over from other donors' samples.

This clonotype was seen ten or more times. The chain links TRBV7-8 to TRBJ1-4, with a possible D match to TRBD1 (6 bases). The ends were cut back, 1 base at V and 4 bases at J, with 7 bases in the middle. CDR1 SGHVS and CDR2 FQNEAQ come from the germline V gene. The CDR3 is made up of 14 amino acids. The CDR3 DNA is TGTGCCAGCAGCTTAGGGACAGTTAATGAAAAACTGTTTTTT. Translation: CASSLGTVNEKLFF.

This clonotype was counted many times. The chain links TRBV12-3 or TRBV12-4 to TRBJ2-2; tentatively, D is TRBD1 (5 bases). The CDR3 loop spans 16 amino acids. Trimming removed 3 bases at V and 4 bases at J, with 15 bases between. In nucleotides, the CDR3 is TGTGCCAGCAGTTTCTTAGGGGAACGACTCACCGGGGAGCTGTTTTTT. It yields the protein CASSFLGERLTGELFF.

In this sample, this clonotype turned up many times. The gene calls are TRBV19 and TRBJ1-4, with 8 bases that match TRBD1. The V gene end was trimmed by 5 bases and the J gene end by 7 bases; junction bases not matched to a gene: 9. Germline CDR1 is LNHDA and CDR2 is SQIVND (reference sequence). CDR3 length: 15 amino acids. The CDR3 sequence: CASSSQGARGEKLFF. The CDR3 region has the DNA TGTGCCAGTAGTTCCCAGGGGGCGAGAGGTGAAAAACTGTTTTTT.

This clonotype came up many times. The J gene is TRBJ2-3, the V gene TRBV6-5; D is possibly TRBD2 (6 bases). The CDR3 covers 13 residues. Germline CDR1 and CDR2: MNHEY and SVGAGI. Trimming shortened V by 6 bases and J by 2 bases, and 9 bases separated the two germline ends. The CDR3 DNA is TGTGCCAGCAGCCGGACTATCACAGATACGCAGTATTTT. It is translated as CASSRTITDTQYF.

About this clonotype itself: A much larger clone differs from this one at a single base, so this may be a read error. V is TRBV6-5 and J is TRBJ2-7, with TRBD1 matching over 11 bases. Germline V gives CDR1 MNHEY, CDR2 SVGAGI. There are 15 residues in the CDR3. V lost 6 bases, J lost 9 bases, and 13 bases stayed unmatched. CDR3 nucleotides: TGTGCCAGCAGCTATCGGACAGGGGGCGTTAACGGGCAGTACTTC. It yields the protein CASSYRTGGVNGQYF.

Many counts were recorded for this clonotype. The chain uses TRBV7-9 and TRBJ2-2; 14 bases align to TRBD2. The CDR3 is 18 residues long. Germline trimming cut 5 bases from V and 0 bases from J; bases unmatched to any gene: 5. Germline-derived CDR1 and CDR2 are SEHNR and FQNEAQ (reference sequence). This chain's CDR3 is CASSQGLAGETNTGELFF. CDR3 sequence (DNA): TGTGCCAGCAGCCAGGGACTAGCGGGGGAAACGAACACCGGGGAGCTGTTTTTT.

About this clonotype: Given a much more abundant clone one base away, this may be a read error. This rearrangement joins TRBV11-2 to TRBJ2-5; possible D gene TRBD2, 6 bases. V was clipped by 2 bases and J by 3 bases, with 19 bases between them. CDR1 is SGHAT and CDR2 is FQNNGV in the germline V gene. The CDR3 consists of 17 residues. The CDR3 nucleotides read TGTGCCAGCAGCTTACCTCTTGTCCCTAGCGCAAAAGAGACCCAGTACTTC. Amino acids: CASSLPLVPSAKETQYF.

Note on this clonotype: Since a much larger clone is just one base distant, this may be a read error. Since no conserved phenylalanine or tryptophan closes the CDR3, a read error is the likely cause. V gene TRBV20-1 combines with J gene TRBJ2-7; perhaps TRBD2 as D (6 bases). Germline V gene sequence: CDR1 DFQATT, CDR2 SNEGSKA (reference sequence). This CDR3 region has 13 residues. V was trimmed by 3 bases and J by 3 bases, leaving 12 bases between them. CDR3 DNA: TGCAGTGCTAGCGGGAGAGTAAACTACGAGCAGTACCTC. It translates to CSASGRVNYEQYL.

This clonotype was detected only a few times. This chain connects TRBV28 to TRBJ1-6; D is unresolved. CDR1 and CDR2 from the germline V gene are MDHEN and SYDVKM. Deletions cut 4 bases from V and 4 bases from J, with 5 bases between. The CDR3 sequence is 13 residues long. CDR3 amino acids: CASSYTYNSPLHF. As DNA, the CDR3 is TGTGCCAGCAGTTACACGTATAATTCACCCCTCCACTTT.

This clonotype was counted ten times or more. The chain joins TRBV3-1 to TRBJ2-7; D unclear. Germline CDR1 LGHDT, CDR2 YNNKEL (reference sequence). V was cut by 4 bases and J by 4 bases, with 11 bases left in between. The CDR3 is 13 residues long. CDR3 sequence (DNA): TGTGCCAGCAGCCGGGAACGATATTACGAGCAGTACTTC. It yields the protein CASSRERYYEQYF.

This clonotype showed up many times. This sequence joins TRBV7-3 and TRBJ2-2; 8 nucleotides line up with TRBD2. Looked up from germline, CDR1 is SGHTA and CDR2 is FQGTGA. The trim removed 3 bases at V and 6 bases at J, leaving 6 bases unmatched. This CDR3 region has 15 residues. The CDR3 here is CASSFQASGPGELFF. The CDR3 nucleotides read TGTGCCAGCAGCTTTCAGGCTAGCGGGCCCGGGGAGCTGTTTTTT.

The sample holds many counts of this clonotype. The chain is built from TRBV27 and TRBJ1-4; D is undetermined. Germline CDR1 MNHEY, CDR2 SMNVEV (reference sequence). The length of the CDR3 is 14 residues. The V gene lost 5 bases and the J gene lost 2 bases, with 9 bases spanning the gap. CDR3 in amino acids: CASSPTFTNEKLFF. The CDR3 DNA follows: TGTGCCAGCAGTCCTACATTTACTAATGAAAAACTGTTTTTT.

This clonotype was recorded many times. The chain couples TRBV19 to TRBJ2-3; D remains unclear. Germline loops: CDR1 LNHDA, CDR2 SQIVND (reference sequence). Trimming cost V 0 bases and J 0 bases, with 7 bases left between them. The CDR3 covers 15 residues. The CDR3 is CASSIDRTSTDTQYF. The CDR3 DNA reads TGTGCCAGTAGTATAGATCGAACTAGCACAGATACGCAGTATTTT.

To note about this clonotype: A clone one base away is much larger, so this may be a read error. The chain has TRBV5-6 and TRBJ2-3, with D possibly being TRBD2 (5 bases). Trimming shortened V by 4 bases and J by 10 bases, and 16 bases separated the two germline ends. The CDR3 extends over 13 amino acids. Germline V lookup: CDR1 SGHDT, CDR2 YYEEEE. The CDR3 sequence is CASSPPTPRAQYF. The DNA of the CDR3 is TGTGCCAGCAGCCCGCCGACCCCGAGGGCGCAGTATTTT.

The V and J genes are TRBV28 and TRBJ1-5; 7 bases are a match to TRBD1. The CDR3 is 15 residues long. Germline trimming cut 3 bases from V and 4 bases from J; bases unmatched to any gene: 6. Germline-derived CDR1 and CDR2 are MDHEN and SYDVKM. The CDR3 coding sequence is TGTGCCAGCAGTTTGCAAGGCAGGGGGAATCAGCCCCAGCATTTT. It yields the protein CASSLQGRGNQPQHF. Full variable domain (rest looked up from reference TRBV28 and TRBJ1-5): DVKVTQSSRYLVKRTGEKVFLECVQDMDHENMFWYRQDPGLGLRLIYFSYDVKMKEKGDIPEGYSVSREKKERFSLILESASTNQTSMYLCASSLQGRGNQPQHFGDGTRLSIL.

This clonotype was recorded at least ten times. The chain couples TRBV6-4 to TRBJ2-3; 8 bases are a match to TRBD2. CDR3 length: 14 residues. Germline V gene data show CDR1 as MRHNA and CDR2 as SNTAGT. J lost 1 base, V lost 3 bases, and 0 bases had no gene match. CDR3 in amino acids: CASSERGGTDTQYF. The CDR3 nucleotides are TGTGCCAGCAGTGAGCGGGGGGGCACAGATACGCAGTATTTT.

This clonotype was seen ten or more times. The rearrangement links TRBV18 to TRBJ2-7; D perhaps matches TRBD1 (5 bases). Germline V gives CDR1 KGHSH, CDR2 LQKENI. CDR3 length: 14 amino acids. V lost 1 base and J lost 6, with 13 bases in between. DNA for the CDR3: TGTGCCAGCTCACCACAAGTAAGGGGCAGCGAGCAGTACTTC. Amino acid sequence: CASSPQVRGSEQYF.

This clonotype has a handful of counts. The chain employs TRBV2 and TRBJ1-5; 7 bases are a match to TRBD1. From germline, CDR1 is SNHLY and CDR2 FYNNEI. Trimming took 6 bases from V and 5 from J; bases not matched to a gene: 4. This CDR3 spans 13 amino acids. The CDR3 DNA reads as TGTGCCAGCAGGGACAGGTGGGATCAGCCCCAGCATTTT. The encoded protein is CASRDRWDQPQHF.

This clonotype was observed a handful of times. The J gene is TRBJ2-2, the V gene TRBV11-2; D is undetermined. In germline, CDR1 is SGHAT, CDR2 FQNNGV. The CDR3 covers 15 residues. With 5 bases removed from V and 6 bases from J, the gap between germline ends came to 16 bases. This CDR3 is CASSLRYDGSGELFF. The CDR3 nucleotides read TGTGCCAGCAGCCTCCGGTATGATGGGTCCGGGGAGCTGTTTTTT.

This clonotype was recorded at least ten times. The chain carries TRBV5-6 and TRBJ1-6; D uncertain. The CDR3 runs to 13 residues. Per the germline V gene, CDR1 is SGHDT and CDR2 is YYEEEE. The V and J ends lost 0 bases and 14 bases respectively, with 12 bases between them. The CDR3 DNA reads TGTGCCAGCAGCTTGGGGGCCACTCCAACCCTCCACTTT. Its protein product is CASSLGATPTLHF. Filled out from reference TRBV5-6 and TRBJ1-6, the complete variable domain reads DAGVTQSPTHLIKTRGQQVTLRCSPKSGHDTVSWYQQALGQGPQFIFQYYEEEERQRGNFPDRFSGHQFPNYSSELNVNALLLGDSALYLCASSLGATPTLHFGNGTRLTVT.

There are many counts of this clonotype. The CDR3 protein is CASSPGLSTDTQYF. CDR3 in DNA: TGTGCCAGCAGCCCGGGGCTTAGCACAGATACGCAGTATTTT. The V gene is TRBV12-3 or TRBV12-4, the J gene TRBJ2-3, with D perhaps given as TRBD1 or TRBD2 (5 bases each). Trimming stripped 6 bases from V and 0 bases from J, with 10 bases between. The CDR3 length is 14 residues.

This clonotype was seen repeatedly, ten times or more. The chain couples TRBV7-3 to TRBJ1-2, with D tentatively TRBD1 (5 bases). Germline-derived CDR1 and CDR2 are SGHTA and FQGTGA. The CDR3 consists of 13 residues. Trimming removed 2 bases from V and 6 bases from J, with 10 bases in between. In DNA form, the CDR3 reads TGTGCCAGCAGCTTAGGTCAGGGAGATGGCTACACCTTC. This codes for CASSLGQGDGYTF.

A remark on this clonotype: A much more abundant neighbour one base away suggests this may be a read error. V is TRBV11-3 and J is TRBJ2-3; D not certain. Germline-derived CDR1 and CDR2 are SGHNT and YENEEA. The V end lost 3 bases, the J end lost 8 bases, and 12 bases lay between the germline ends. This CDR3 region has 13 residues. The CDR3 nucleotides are TGTGCCAGCAGCTTTCACGGTGTAGGTACGCAGTATTTT. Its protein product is CASSFHGVGTQYF.

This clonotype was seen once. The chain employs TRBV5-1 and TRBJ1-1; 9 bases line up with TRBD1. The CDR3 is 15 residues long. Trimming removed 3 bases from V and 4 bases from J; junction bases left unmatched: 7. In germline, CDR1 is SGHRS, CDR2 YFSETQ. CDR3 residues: CASSWGTGLVTEAFF. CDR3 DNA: TGCGCCAGCAGCTGGGGGACAGGGTTGGTCACTGAAGCTTTCTTT.

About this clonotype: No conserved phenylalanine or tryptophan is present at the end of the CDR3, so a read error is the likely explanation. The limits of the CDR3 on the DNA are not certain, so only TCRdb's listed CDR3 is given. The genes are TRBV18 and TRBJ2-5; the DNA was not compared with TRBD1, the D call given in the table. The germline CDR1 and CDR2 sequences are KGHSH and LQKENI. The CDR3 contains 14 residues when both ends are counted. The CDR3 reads CASSPLDREETQYL.

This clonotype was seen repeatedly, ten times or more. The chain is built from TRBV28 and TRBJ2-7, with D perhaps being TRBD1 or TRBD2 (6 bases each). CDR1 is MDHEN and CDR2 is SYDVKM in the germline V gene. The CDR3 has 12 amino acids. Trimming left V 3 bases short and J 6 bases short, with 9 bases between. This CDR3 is CASSFPGAEQYF. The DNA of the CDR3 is TGTGCCAGCAGTTTTCCGGGGGCCGAGCAGTACTTC.

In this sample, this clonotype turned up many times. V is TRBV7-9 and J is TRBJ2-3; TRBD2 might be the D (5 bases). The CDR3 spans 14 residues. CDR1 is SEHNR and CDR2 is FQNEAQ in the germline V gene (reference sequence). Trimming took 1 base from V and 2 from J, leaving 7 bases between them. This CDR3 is CASSLGEITDTQYF. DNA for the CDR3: TGTGCCAGCAGCTTAGGGGAGATCACAGATACGCAGTATTTT.

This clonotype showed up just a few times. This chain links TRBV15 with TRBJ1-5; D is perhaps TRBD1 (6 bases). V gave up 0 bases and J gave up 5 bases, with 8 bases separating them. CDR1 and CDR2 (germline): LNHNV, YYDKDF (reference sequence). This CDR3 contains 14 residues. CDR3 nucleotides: TGTGCCACCAGCAGAGAAAGGGGGTATCAGCCCCAGCATTTT. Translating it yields CATSRERGYQPQHF.

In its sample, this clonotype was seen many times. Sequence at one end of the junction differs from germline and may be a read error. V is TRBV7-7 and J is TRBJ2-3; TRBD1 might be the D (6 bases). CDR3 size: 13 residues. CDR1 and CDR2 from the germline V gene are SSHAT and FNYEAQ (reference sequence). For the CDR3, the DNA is TGTGCTAGCAGTCAAGGGGGAGCAGATACGCAGTATTTT. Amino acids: CASSQGGADTQYF.